The rows below give T cell receptor delta chains drawn from one sample of a study of Vδ1+ human thymocytes. TCRdb fed the multiplex PCR reads into CATT to redo clone calling. The table lists tens of thousands of delta-chain clones, more than 15% of them singletons. Specimen: Vdelta1+ gamma-delta thymocytes from the thymus. The origin of the receptors is a boy younger than two who had congenital heart surgery. CDR3s include the opening cysteine and the closing phenylalanine or tryptophan. Each record gives: V gene, J gene, clone size, D gene, CDR3 DNA, CDR3 protein. A D gene is named only where the DNA matches it firmly. Only some rows state a clone size, as once, few, many or a class for expanded clones.

V: TRDV1
J: TRDJ1
size: NA
D: TRDD3
DNA: TGTGCTCTTGGGGACACCCGTACTGGGGGATACTGCTATAGCGATAAACTCATCTTT
CDR3: CALGDTRTGGYCYSDKLIF

V: TRDV1
J: TRDJ1
size: NA
D: TRDD3
DNA: TGTGCTCTTGGGGAACTCAAGTCCCGTTTGAAAGGGGGATACGCCAAACTCATCTTT
CDR3: CALGELKSRLKGGYAKLIF

V: TRDV1
J: TRDJ1
size: few
D: TRDD3
DNA: TGTGCTCTTGGGGACAACAGGGGTCCTAACTGGGGGATACTTACCTTGGACACCGATAAACTCATCTTT
CDR3: CALGDNRGPNWGILTLDTDKLIF

V: TRDV1
J: TRDJ1
size: few
D: NA
DNA: TGTGCTCTTGGGGAAGCTTTAGTGGCCTGCCTACTGGGAAAGGGCACCGATAAACTCATCTTT
CDR3: CALGEALVACLLGKGTDKLIF

V: TRDV1
J: TRDJ1
size: few
D: TRDD3
DNA: TGTGCTCTTGGGGAAGTCCATCCCTCTACTACTGGGGTTAGGCTGTACACCGATAAACTCATCTTT
CDR3: CALGEVHPSTTGVRLYTDKLIF

V: TRDV1
J: TRDJ2
size: once
D: TRDD2
DNA: TGTGCTCTTGGGGAACTAAATCTTCCTAAGGGTTTGACAGCACAACTCTTCTTT
CDR3: CALGELNLPKGLTAQLFF

V: TRDV1
J: TRDJ1
size: NA
D: TRDD3
DNA: TGTGCTCTTGGGGAACTAAGTAGGCCCGTAAAGACGGAGTTGCCTGGGGGATACCTACAGTACACCGATAAACTCATCTTT
CDR3: CALGELSRPVKTELPGGYLQYTDKLIF

V: TRDV1
J: TRDJ1
size: NA
D: TRDD3
DNA: TGTGCTCTTGGGGAAATCACGACCTTCCTCCCTCTTCTTACTGGGGGAACAGGGTACACCGATAAACTCATCTTT
CDR3: CALGEITTFLPLLTGGTGYTDKLIF

V: TRDV1
J: TRDJ1
size: few
D: NA
DNA: TGTGCTCTTGGGGAGCCCCCTTTCCTACGTCTGGGGGAGGGGTACACCGATAAACTCATCTTT
CDR3: CALGEPPFLRLGEGYTDKLIF

V: TRDV1
J: TRDJ1
size: few
D: NA
DNA: TGTGCTCTTGGGGAAACCCCCTATTTACTTCCCATTGGGTCAGGGTCTACCGATAAACTCATCTTT
CDR3: CALGETPYLLPIGSGSTDKLIF

V: TRDV1
J: TRDJ1
size: few
D: TRDD3
DNA: TGTGCTCTTGGGGACCATCGTGGGATGGGGGATACGCGTAGGACCGATAAACTCATCTTT
CDR3: CALGDHRGMGDTRRTDKLIF

V: TRDV2
J: TRDJ1
size: medium-sized
D: NA
DNA: TGTGCCTGTGGCGTCGATAAACTCATCTTT
CDR3: CACGVDKLIF

V: TRDV2
J: TRDJ1
size: NA
D: NA
DNA: TGTGCCTGTGCGATTCCGTACACCGATAAACTCATCTTT
CDR3: CACAIPYTDKLIF

V: TRDV1
J: TRDJ1
size: NA
D: TRDD3
DNA: TGTGCTCTTGGACACAATGGGGGATACGTCCCCCTGTACACCGATAAACTCATCTTT
CDR3: CALGHNGGYVPLYTDKLIF

V: TRDV1
J: TRDJ1
size: NA
D: TRDD3
DNA: TGTGCTCTTGGGGAAGGGGGATCAACCGATAAACTCATCTTT
CDR3: CALGEGGSTDKLIF

V: TRDV1
J: TRDJ1
size: NA
D: TRDD3
DNA: TGTGCTCTTGGGGGTACTACGATGGGGGATACGGGCGATAAACTCATCTTT
CDR3: CALGGTTMGDTGDKLIF

V: TRDV1
J: TRDJ1
size: NA
D: TRDD3
DNA: TGTGCTCTTGGGGACTGGGGGATACCGTTTATGTACACCGATAAACTCATCTTT
CDR3: CALGDWGIPFMYTDKLIF

V: TRDV1
J: TRDJ1
size: NA
D: TRDD3
DNA: TGTGCTCTTGGGGAACCGGAGGGGATACACGGGTTGACCGATAAACTCATCTTT
CDR3: CALGEPEGIHGLTDKLIF

V: TRDV1
J: TRDJ1
size: few
D: NA
DNA: TGTGCTCTTGGGGAGTGTCCTATGCCCCTCATCCGATGTGCCTCTGAGTACACCGATAAACTCATCTTT
CDR3: CALGECPMPLIRCASEYTDKLIF

V: TRDV1
J: TRDJ1
size: NA
D: TRDD2
DNA: TGTGCTCTTGGGGAACCCTCCTTCCTACCTCTAAGGGACGATAAACTCATCTTT
CDR3: CALGEPSFLPLRDDKLIF

V: TRDV1
J: TRDJ1
size: NA
D: TRDD3
DNA: TGTGCTCTTGGGGAACGCCTTCCTACCTTACTGGGGGATACAGGACCCGATAAACTCATCTTT
CDR3: CALGERLPTLLGDTGPDKLIF

V: TRDV1
J: TRDJ1
size: NA
D: NA
DNA: TGTGCTCTTGGGGAACTCATAACTGGGTATAAACTCATCTTT
CDR3: CALGELITGYKLIF

V: TRDV1
J: TRDJ1
size: NA
D: TRDD3
DNA: TGTGCTCTTGGGGAACTTCAAACCCCACTCGTACTGGGGCGTTGGTTTAACACCGATAAACTCATCTTT
CDR3: CALGELQTPLVLGRWFNTDKLIF

V: TRDV1
J: TRDJ1
size: few
D: NA
DNA: TGTGCTCTTGGGGAACTAGTTAAACTCTACACCGATAAACTCATCTTT
CDR3: CALGELVKLYTDKLIF

V: TRDV1
J: TRDJ1
size: few
D: NA
DNA: TGTGCTCTTGGGACCCGAAGGGGGGGCCACACCGATAAACTCATCTTT
CDR3: CALGTRRGGHTDKLIF

V: TRDV1
J: TRDJ1
size: few
D: TRDD3
DNA: TGTGCTCTTGGGGAGACCTCGCCTTCCTACGTTCGGAAGTACTGGGGGATACTAACCGATAAACTCATCTTT
CDR3: CALGETSPSYVRKYWGILTDKLIF

V: TRDV1
J: TRDJ1
size: few
D: TRDD3
DNA: TGTGCTCTTGGGGAAAGATGGCTCCTACAGCACTGGGGGATACGATACACCGATAAACTCATCTTT
CDR3: CALGERWLLQHWGIRYTDKLIF

V: TRDV1
J: TRDJ1
size: few
D: TRDD3
DNA: TGTGCTCTTGGGGAACGGCTTCTCTGGGGGATACGCGGGTCGAAAACGGATAAACTCATCTTT
CDR3: CALGERLLWGIRGSKTDKLIF

V: TRDV1
J: TRDJ1
size: NA
D: TRDD3
DNA: TGTGCTCTTGGGGAACGGCTACTGGGGGATACGGCCTACACCGATAAACTCATCTTT
CDR3: CALGERLLGDTAYTDKLIF

V: TRDV1
J: TRDJ1
size: few
D: NA
DNA: TGTGCTCTTGGGCCCAAACCGGGGACCGATAAACTCATCTTT
CDR3: CALGPKPGTDKLIF

V: TRDV1
J: TRDJ1
size: NA
D: TRDD3
DNA: TGTGCTCTTGGGGAACTCCGGTCTCTCGTACTGGGGCACACCGATAAACTCATCTTT
CDR3: CALGELRSLVLGHTDKLIF

V: TRDV1
J: TRDJ1
size: NA
D: NA
DNA: TGTGCTCTTGGGAAAAGACTTCCTGGCTGGGGACCTTGCACCGATAAACTCATCTTT
CDR3: CALGKRLPGWGPCTDKLIF

V: TRDV1
J: TRDJ1
size: NA
D: NA
DNA: TGTGCTCTTGGGGAATGGGTCCACCTTTCCCACCAACTTTGGGACAGCCACACCGATAAACTCATCTTT
CDR3: CALGEWVHLSHQLWDSHTDKLIF